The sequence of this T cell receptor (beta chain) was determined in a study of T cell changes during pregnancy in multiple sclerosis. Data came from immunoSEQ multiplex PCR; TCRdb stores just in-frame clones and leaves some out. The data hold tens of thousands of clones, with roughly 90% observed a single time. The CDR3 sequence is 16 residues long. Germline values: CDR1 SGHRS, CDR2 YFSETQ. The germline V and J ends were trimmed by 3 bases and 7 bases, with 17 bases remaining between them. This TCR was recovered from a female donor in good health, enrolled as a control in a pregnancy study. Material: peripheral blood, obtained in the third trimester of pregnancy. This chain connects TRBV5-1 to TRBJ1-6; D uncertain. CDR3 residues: CASSSLPTSVNSPLHF. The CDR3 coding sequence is TGCGCCAGCAGCTCCCTACCGACATCTGTCAATTCACCCCTCCACTTT.